This T cell receptor beta chain was observed in a study of blood T cell repertoires in COVID-19. In the study overall: COVID-19 samples collected from the United States, Italy and Spain covered acute and convalescent phases. Sample material is recorded as cDNA or gDNA derived from T cells, B-cell-depleted T cells, or PBMCs.

CDR1 is KGHDR and CDR2 is SFDVKD in the germline V gene. Trimming cost V 2 bases and J 4 bases; bases outside gene matches: 6. CDR3 length: 16 amino acids. Using immunoSEQ multiplex PCR, the repertoire was profiled, and TCRdb retains in-frame clones only, with some absent. The sample shows 75,000 to 90,000 clones, 75% to 90% of them seen only once. The sequence derives from a woman in her 70s with acute or convalescent COVID-19. Sequencing was carried out using peripheral blood. The chain links TRBV24-1 to TRBJ2-3; 9 positions match TRBD1. The CDR3 bases are TGTGCCACCAGTGATTCGGGACAGGGTAACGCAGATACGCAGTATTTT. It specifies CATSDSGQGNADTQYF.